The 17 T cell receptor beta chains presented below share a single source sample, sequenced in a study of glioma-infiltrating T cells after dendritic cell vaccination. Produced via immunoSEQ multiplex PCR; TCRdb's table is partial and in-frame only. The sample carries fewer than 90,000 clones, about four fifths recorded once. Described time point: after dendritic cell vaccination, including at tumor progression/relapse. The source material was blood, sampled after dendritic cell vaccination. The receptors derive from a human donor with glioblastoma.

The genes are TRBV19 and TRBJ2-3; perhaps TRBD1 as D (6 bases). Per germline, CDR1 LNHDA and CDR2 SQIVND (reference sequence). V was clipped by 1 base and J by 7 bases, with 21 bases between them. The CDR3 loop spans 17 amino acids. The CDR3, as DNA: TGTGCCAGTAGTATAGTTACGAACAGGGTATCTCGAAATACGCAGTATTTT. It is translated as CASSIVTNRVSRNTQYF.

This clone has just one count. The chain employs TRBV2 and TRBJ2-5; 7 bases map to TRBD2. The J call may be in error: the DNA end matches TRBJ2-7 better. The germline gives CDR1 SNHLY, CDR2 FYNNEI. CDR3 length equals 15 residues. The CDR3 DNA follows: TGTGCCAGCAGTGAAGCGCGGGGGAAAGGGTACGAGCAGTACTTC. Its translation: CASSEARGKGYEQYF.

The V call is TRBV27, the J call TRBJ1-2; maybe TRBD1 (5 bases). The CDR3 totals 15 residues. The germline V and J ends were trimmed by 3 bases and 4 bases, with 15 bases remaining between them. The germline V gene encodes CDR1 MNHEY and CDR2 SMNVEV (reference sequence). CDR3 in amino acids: CASSFSPGGFYGYTF. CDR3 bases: TGTGCCAGCAGTTTTAGCCCGGGGGGGTTCTATGGCTACACCTTC.

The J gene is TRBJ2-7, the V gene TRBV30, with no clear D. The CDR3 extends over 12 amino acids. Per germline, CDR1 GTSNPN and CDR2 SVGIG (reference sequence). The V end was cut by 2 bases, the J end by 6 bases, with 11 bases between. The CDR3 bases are TGTGCCTGGAGTCCCACGGTTACCGAGCAGTACTTC. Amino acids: CAWSPTVTEQYF.

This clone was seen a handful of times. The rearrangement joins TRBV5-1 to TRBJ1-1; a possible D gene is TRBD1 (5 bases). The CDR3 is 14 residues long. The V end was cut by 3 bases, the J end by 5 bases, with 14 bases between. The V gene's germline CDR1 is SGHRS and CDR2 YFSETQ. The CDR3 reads CASSSRAGDTEAFF. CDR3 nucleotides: TGCGCCAGCAGCTCCCGAGCGGGGGATACTGAAGCTTTCTTT.

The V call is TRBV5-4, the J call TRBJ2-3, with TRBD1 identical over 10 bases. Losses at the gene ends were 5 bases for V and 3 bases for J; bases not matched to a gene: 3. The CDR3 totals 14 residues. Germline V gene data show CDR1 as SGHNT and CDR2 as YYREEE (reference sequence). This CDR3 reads CASRDRGSTDTQYF. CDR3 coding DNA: TGTGCCAGCAGGGACAGGGGGTCGACAGATACGCAGTATTTT.

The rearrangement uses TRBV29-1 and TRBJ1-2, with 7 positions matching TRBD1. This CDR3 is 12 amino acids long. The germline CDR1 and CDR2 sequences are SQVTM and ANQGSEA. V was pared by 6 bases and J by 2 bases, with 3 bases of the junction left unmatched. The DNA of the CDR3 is TGCAGCGTGGAACAGGGGAACTATGGCTACACCTTC. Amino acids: CSVEQGNYGYTF. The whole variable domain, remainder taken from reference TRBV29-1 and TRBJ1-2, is SAVISQKPSRDICQRGTSLTIQCQVDSQVTMMFWYRQQPGQSLTLIATANQGSEATYESGFVIDKFPISRPNLTFSTLTVSNMSPEDSSIYLCSVEQGNYGYTFGSGTRLTVV.

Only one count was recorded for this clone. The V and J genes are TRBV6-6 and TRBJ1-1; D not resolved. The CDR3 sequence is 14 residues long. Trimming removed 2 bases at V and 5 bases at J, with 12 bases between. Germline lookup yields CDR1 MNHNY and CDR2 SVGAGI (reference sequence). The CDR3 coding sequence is TGTGCCAGCAGTTACCCAGGAGGAGGGACTGAAGCTTTCTTT. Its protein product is CASSYPGGGTEAFF.

CDR3 nucleotide sequence: TGTGCCAGTTCCCGGGGGGGCCGGCAAGAGACCCAGTACTTC. Translating it yields CASSRGGRQETQYF. V and J are TRBV6-6 and TRBJ2-5, with 8 bases aligning to TRBD2. J lost 2 bases, V lost 9 bases, and 8 bases had no gene match. CDR3 length equals 14 residues. Germline loops: CDR1 MNHNY, CDR2 SVGAGI (reference sequence).

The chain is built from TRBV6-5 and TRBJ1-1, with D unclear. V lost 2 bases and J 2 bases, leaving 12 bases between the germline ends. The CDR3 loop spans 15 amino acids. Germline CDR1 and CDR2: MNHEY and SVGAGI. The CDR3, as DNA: TGTGCCAGCAGTTACGGGCCAAGCACAAACACTGAAGCTTTCTTT. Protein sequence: CASSYGPSTNTEAFF.

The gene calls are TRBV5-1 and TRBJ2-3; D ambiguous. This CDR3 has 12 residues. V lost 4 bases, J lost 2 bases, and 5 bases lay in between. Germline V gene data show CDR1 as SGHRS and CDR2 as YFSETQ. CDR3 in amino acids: CASSVNTDTQYF. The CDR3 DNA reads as TGCGCCAGCAGCGTCAACACAGATACGCAGTATTTT.

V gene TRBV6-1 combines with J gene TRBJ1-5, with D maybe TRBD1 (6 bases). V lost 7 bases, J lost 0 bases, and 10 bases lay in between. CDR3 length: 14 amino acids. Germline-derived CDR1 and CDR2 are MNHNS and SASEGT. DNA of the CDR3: TGTGCCAGCACTAGACAGGATAGCAATCAGCCCCAGCATTTT. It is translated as CASTRQDSNQPQHF.

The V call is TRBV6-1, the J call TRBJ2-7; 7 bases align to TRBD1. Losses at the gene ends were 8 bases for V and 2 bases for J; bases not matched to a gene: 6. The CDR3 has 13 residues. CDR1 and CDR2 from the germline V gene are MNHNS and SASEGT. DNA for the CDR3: TGTGCCAGCGACAGGGTTCTCCCCTACGAGCAGTACTTC. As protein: CASDRVLPYEQYF.

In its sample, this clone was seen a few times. The CDR3 protein is CASSDGQGLYNEQFF. The CDR3 DNA reads as TGTGCCAGCAGTGACGGACAGGGGCTCTACAATGAGCAGTTCTTC. The chain links TRBV6-4 to TRBJ2-1; 9 bases are shared with TRBD1. The CDR3 is 15 residues long. The V segment lost 2 bases and the J segment 3 bases; nucleotides outside the gene matches: 2. CDR1 is MRHNA and CDR2 is SNTAGT in the germline V gene.

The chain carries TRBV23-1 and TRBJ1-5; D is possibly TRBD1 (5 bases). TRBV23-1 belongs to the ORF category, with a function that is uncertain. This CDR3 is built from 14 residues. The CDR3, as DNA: TGCGCTCCGGAGGGGCCCTTTAGCAATCAGCCCCAGCATTTT. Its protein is CAPEGPFSNQPQHF.

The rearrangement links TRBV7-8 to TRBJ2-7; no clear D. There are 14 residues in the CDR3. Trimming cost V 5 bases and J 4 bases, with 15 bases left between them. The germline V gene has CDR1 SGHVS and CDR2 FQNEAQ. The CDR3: CASSPSTAGYEQYF. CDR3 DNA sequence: TGTGCCAGCAGCCCATCGACCGCCGGGTACGAGCAGTACTTC.

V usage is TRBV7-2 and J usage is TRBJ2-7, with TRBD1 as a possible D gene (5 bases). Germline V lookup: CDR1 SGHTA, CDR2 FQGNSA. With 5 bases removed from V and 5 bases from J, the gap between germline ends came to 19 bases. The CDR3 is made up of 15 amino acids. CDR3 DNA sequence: TGTGCCAGCAGCCCCGCGACACCCAGGGTCCACGAGCAGTACTTC. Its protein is CASSPATPRVHEQYF.